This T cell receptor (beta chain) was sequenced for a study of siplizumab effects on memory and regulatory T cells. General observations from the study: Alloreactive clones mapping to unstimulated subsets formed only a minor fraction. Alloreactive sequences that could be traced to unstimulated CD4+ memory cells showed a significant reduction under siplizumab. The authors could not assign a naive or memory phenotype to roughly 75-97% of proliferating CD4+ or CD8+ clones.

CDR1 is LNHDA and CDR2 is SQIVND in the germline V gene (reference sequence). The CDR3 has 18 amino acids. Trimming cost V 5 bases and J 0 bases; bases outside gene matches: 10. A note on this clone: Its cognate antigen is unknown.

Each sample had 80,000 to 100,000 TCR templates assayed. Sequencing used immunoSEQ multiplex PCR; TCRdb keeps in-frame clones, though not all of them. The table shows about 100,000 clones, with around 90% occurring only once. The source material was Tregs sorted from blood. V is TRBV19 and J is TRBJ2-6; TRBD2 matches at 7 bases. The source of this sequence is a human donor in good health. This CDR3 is CASSDRLALSSGANVLTF. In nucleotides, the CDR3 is TGTGCCAGTAGTGACAGACTAGCCCTCTCCTCTGGGGCCAACGTCCTGACTTTC.